This TCR beta chain was sequenced during a study of blood T cell repertoires in COVID-19 (TCRdb year 2020). Describing the broader study: Collaborator samples came from the United States, Italy and Spain and covered acute and convalescent phases of COVID-19. Nearly every sample came with metadata listing a de-identified subject ID, COVID-19 status, age in years and sex. The samples were drawn from the first 160 participants of the ongoing ImmuneRACE study and from some 1,300 subjects provided by 6 global collaborators. The repertoires were released in a freely available public database intended as a resource for research on the immune response to SARS-CoV-2. Where available, HLA class I and class II types were taken from metadata supplied by the sample provider and were not determined by assay-based typing. The prospective study material was composed of cDNA or gDNA derived from T cells, B-cell-depleted T cells, or PBMCs. Deeply sampled blood TCRbeta repertoires from subjects exposed to, actively infected with, or recovered from COVID-19 were included in the dataset.

Remarks on this clone: Its antigen remains undetermined. No clone much larger than this one lies a single base away; base qualities are absent.

The CDR3 runs 17 residues from the cysteine to the phenylalanine. Only the CDR3 portion is preserved as DNA: 51 bases, with reading frame beginning at the first base. CDR1 and CDR2, looked up from the germline V gene, are SGHRS and YFSETQ. V is clipped by 0 bases and J by 2 bases, and the sequence between their germline boundaries is 16 bases long. Summary of the overall study and its limitations: Clinical and demographic metadata were provided uncurated, with the amount varying by source and participant.

Enrolling through a virtual design, the prospective study's participants ranged in age from roughly 18 to 90 years and lived across 24 United States geographic areas. To assign participants to cohorts, the prospective study relied on clinical history that participants themselves reported in a screening survey and a study questionnaire. In the prospective study, whole blood, serum and a nasopharyngeal or oropharyngeal swab were collected from each participant by mobile phlebotomists. Prospective study participants could optionally give additional blood draws and questionnaires over a roughly two-month period. Blood samples from the prospective study were shipped frozen or at room temperature prior to DNA extraction. TCRbeta CDR3 regions were amplified from genomic DNA by means of the immunoSEQ Assay, a bias-controlled multiplex PCR. On the authors' methods: The number of nucleated cells in each sample was estimated from the amplification of reference gene primers within the assay. To quantify the absolute abundance of each unique TCRbeta CDR3 rearrangement, sequence reads were collapsed and filtered. For each sample, productive Simpson clonality was calculated as the square root of Simpson's diversity index over productive rearrangements. The immuneACCESS repertoire file appears here via TCRdb, limited to in-frame rearrangements. These files lack a portion of the clones; in checked studies, under half of the deficit traces to unresolved V genes, and the cause of the others is not known. The V and J calls and clone size were taken over from that table, and D and trimming were inferred from the DNA. The table for this sample lists around 230,000 clones; approximately 90% of them were counted only once. 2% to 2.5% of the sample is in the top ten clones.

Sequencing was carried out using PBMCs or T cells enriched from blood (not recorded which). The sequence was collected from a woman between 40 and 50 years old with acute COVID-19. The V gene is TRBV5-1 and the J gene is TRBJ2-3; possibly the D gene is TRBD1, per 7 matching bases. CDR3 protein: CASSLGLTGRTTDTQYF. The nucleotide sequence reads TGCGCCAGCAGCTTGGGCCTGACAGGGAGGACCACAGATACGCAGTATTTT.